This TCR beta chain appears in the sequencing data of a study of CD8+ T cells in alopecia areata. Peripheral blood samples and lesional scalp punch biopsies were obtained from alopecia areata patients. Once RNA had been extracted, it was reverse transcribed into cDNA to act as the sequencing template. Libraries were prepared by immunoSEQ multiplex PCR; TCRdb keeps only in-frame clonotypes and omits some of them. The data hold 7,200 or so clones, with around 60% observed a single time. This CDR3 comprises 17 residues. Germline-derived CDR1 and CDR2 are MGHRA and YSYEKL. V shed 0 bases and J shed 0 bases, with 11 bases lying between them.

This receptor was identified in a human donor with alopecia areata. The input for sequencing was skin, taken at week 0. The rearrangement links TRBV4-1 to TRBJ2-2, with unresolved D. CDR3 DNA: TGCGCCAGCAGCCAAGATCTTCCGATCGCGAACACCGGGGAGCTGTTTTTT. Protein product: CASSQDLPIANTGELFF.